The entry below describes one T cell receptor (beta chain). TCRdb keeps only in-frame clones here, not all; method: immunoSEQ multiplex PCR. The sample has some 1,900,000 clones; about 95% are singletons. This record belongs to a study of shared clonotypes between healthy human individuals. Terminally differentiated effector memory CD45RA+ cells were left out of the naive CD8 fraction, which was CD45RO-negative and positively selected for CCR7. V lost 0 bases to trimming and J lost 3 bases; unmatched junction nucleotides: 3. Germline values: CDR1 SGHDN, CDR2 FVKESK. The CDR3 has 16 amino acids. The V call is TRBV14, the J call TRBJ2-7; 12 bases fit TRBD2. Material for sequencing was naive CD8+ T cells sorted from blood. The source is a man aged 18 to 29 in good health. The CDR3 nucleotides read TGTGCCAGCAGCCAAGATTGGACTAGCGGGAACTACGAGCAGTACTTC. Amino acid sequence: CASSQDWTSGNYEQYF.